The 15 T cell receptor beta chains presented below share a single source sample, sequenced in a study of early T cells in non-severe SARS-CoV-2 infection. One entry per CDR3 protein, called by TCRdb with MiXCR from the 5' RACE reads. Here the sample spans about 83,000 distinct CDR3 sequences, over 11% being singletons. Sequencing was done on a sample of whole blood. These receptors were collected from an adult who was a healthcare worker with PCR-confirmed SARS-CoV-2 infection or an uninfected control (not recorded which).

The gene calls are TRBV11-2 and TRBJ2-2; 7 bases map to TRBD1. The CDR3 totals 16 residues. V dropped 6 bases and J dropped 6; count of bases not matched to a gene: 13. The V gene's germline CDR1 is SGHAT and CDR2 FQNNGV. CDR3 sequence: CASRSLLSGTAGELFF. DNA for the CDR3: TGTGCCAGCAGGTCACTTTTGTCCGGGACAGCCGGGGAGCTGTTTTTT. Full variable domain (remainder filled in from reference TRBV11-2 and TRBJ2-2): EAGVAQSPRYKIIEKRQSVAFWCNPISGHATLYWYQQILGQGPKLLIQFQNNGVVDDSQLPKDRFSAERLKGVDSTLKIQPAKLEDSAVYLCASRSLLSGTAGELFFGEGSRLTVL.

This clonotype was detected many times. The rearrangement links TRBV9 to TRBJ2-1; D remains unclear. Trimming pared 2 bases from V and 9 bases from J, leaving 15 bases between. This CDR3 is 14 amino acids long. Germline CDR1 is SGDLS and CDR2 is YYNGEE. The DNA for the CDR3 is TGTGCCAGCAGCGTCCCCCCGTTCAATGGTGAGCAGTTCTTC. Its translation: CASSVPPFNGEQFF.

The chain carries TRBV29-1 and TRBJ2-7; TRBD2 aligns across 7 bases. In germline, CDR1 is SQVTM, CDR2 ANQGSEA. The CDR3 runs to 14 residues. V lost 3 bases and J lost 1; bases outside the gene matches: 6. The CDR3 bases are TGCAGCGTTGAGGTGGGAGGGGTATCCTACGAGCAGTACTTC. Translated: CSVEVGGVSYEQYF.

This clonotype appeared a few times. The CDR3 reads CSAKGNTIYF. The DNA for the CDR3 is TGCAGTGCTAAAGGAAACACCATATATTTT. The rearrangement links TRBV20-1 to TRBJ1-3, with D unresolved. V lost 4 bases and J 4 bases, leaving 2 bases between the germline ends. This CDR3 is 10 amino acids long. Germline V gives CDR1 DFQATT, CDR2 SNEGSKA (reference sequence).

This clonotype was observed at least ten times. The chain couples TRBV7-8 to TRBJ2-3, with D perhaps matching TRBD2 (5 bases). The V gene's germline CDR1 is SGHVS and CDR2 FQNEAQ. Deletions cut 10 bases from V and 1 base from J, with 9 bases between. The CDR3 is 12 residues long. CDR3 DNA sequence: TGTGCCATTGGAGCGGGCACAGATACGCAGTATTTT. Translated: CAIGAGTDTQYF.

The genes are TRBV20-1 and TRBJ2-5, with a possible D match to TRBD2 (5 bases). This CDR3 has 12 residues. Trimming took 5 bases from V and 5 from J, leaving 12 bases between them. In germline, CDR1 is DFQATT, CDR2 SNEGSKA (reference sequence). CDR3 region: CSARARRETQYF. The CDR3 DNA is TGCAGTGCTCGGGCGAGGAGGGAGACCCAGTACTTC.

The rearrangement joins TRBV5-3 to TRBJ2-1; D not resolved. TRBV5-3 is known as an ORF, though its function is uncertain. The length of the CDR3 is 16 residues. V dropped 4 bases and J dropped 0 bases, with 14 bases sitting between them. As DNA, the CDR3 is TGTGCCAGAAGCCCGGTGGGAAAGAGCTCCTACAATGAGCAGTTCTTC. Protein product: CARSPVGKSSYNEQFF.

There are many counts of this clonotype. V and J are TRBV7-6 and TRBJ2-1; 8 bases agree with TRBD1. CDR3 length: 15 amino acids. Germline V CDR1 and CDR2: SGHVS, FNYEAQ. V was pared by 5 bases and J by 2 bases, with 5 bases of the junction left unmatched. The CDR3 loop is CASSPRTGPYNEQFF. The DNA of the CDR3 is TGTGCCAGCAGCCCGAGGACAGGGCCCTACAATGAGCAGTTCTTC.

This clonotype showed up many times. This chain connects TRBV2 to TRBJ2-2; 9 bases map to TRBD1. V gave up 7 bases and J gave up 3 bases; unmatched junction bases: 3. This CDR3 is 14 amino acids long. Germline CDR1 SNHLY, CDR2 FYNNEI. Here the CDR3 DNA reads TGTGCCAGCAATGGACAGGGGTACACCGGGGAGCTGTTTTTT. Encoded protein: CASNGQGYTGELFF.

This clonotype was counted at least ten times. J is TRBJ1-4 and V is TRBV29-1; D is perhaps TRBD1 (6 bases). Between the trimmed V and J ends, which lost 4 bases and 3 bases, there was a span of 12 bases. The CDR3 is made up of 14 amino acids. Germline CDR1 reads SQVTM; CDR2 reads ANQGSEA. CDR3 loop: CSVVQGSANEKLFF. As DNA, the CDR3 is TGCAGCGTTGTACAGGGCTCAGCTAATGAAAAACTGTTTTTT.

In this sample, this clonotype turned up many times. The gene calls are TRBV4-1 and TRBJ1-1, with unresolved D. V gave up 3 bases and J gave up 0 bases, with 11 bases separating them. The CDR3 is made up of 15 amino acids. Germline V lookup: CDR1 MGHRA, CDR2 YSYEKL. CDR3 DNA: TGCGCCAGCAGCCACCCACACCCACTGAACACTGAAGCTTTCTTT. It specifies CASSHPHPLNTEAFF.

This clonotype appeared many times. The J gene is TRBJ1-2, the V gene TRBV27; no clear D. V lost 5 bases to trimming and J lost 7 bases, with 20 bases between them. There are 15 residues in the CDR3. CDR1 is MNHEY and CDR2 is SMNVEV in the germline V gene (reference sequence). Here the CDR3 reads CASSPTPGGFGGYTF. The CDR3 bases are TGTGCCAGCAGTCCTACCCCCGGAGGGTTCGGTGGCTACACCTTC.

The chain combines TRBV7-2 with TRBJ1-1; D uncertain. The CDR3 totals 15 residues. Trimming left V 1 base short and J 4 bases short, with 13 bases between. The germline CDR1 and CDR2 sequences are SGHTA and FQGNSA. The CDR3 reads CASSLEAGVSTEAFF. CDR3 DNA: TGTGCCAGCAGCTTAGAAGCAGGCGTAAGCACTGAAGCTTTCTTT.

The CDR3 bases are TGTGCCAGCACTAGCGGGGGGTCAAACATTCAGTACTTC. Translating it yields CASTSGGSNIQYF. The chain has TRBV27 and TRBJ2-4, with 11 nucleotides matching TRBD2. The germline V gene encodes CDR1 MNHEY and CDR2 SMNVEV (reference sequence). V lost 7 bases, J lost 6 bases, and 2 bases stayed unmatched. The CDR3 contains 13 residues.

In this sample, this clonotype turned up many times. The V call is TRBV12-3 or TRBV12-4, the J call TRBJ2-1; 9 bases are shared with TRBD2. The CDR3 covers 13 residues. Trimming took 6 bases from V and 9 from J; bases not matched to a gene: 6. The CDR3 DNA reads as TGTGCCAGCAGCTGGACTAGCGTGAGTGAGCAGTTCTTC. As protein: CASSWTSVSEQFF.